Listed below are T cell receptor beta chains from one sample, sequenced in a study of beta chain features in type 1 diabetes. Sequencing used immunoSEQ multiplex PCR; TCRdb keeps in-frame clones, though not all of them. The sample comprises fewer than 70,000 clones, about 60% of which are singletons, and 0.29% rests with the top ten. The sequencing sample was made of stem cell memory CD4+ T cells from blood. The receptors here all came from a woman in her thirties with type 1 diabetes. Each CDR3 is given with its conserved first and last residue. D genes are given only for firm matches. Size is omitted from some rows. Given values are once, few, many or a class for expanded clones.

size,D,J,length,V,CDR3,DNA
few,-,TRBJ1-1,11,TRBV28,CASILNTEAFF,TGTGCCAGCATTCTAAACACTGAAGCTTTCTTT
once,TRBD1,TRBJ2-5,16,TRBV7-8,CASSFQGQGNQETQYF,TGTGCCAGCAGCTTCCAGGGACAGGGGAACCAAGAGACCCAGTACTTC
-,-,TRBJ2-2,17,TRBV21-1,CASSKEYQNRYTGELFF,TGTGCCAGCAGCAAAGAGTACCAGAACAGGTACACCGGGGAGCTGTTTTTT
-,TRBD1,TRBJ1-2,11,TRBV29-1,CSDDRENGYTF,TGCAGCGACGACAGGGAGAATGGCTACACCTTC
-,TRBD1,TRBJ2-4,14,TRBV19,CASRPGQGSHIQYF,TGTGCCAGTAGGCCGGGACAGGGGTCCCACATTCAGTACTTC
-,TRBD1,TRBJ2-5,14,TRBV7-2,CASSHRGQAETQYF,TGTGCCAGCAGTCACAGGGGGCAGGCAGAGACCCAGTACTTC
once,-,TRBJ2-3,16,TRBV5-1,CASSPAGTTSTDTQYF,TGCGCCAGCAGTCCTGCGGGGACCACTAGCACAGATACGCAGTATTTT
-,TRBD2,TRBJ2-3,16,TRBV30,CALGLAGGISTDTQYF,TGTGCCCTAGGACTAGCGGGAGGTATCAGCACAGATACGCAGTATTTT
few,TRBD2,TRBJ2-3,17,TRBV7-3,CASSLTIAGHSTDTQYF,TGTGCCAGCAGCTTAACGATAGCGGGCCACAGCACAGATACGCAGTATTTT
few,-,TRBJ2-7,14,TRBV7-2,CASSETGNSYEQYF,TGTGCCAGCAGCGAGACAGGAAACTCCTACGAGCAGTACTTC
-,TRBD2,TRBJ2-3,13,TRBV19,CASRLAGVNTQYF,TGTGCCAGCAGACTAGCGGGAGTGAATACGCAGTATTTT
few,-,TRBJ2-7,14,TRBV11-2,CASSLDQISYEQYF,TGTGCCAGCAGCTTAGATCAGATATCCTACGAGCAGTACTTC
-,-,TRBJ1-2,14,TRBV30,CAWSVSWWGDGYTF,TGTGCCTGGAGTGTGAGTTGGTGGGGAGACGGCTACACCTTC
-,-,TRBJ1-1,15,TRBV9,CASSVGVGQGRVAFF,TGTGCCAGCAGCGTAGGTGTGGGGCAGGGTCGGGTAGCTTTCTTT
few,TRBD1,TRBJ1-5,15,TRBV19,CASTPRTGRSQPQHF,TGTGCCAGTACCCCTAGGACAGGGAGAAGTCAGCCCCAGCATTTT
-,-,TRBJ1-3,16,TRBV5-1,CASSYDRTSSGNTIYF,TGCGCCAGCAGCTACGACAGGACGAGCTCTGGAAACACCATATATTTT
-,TRBD2,TRBJ2-7,15,TRBV5-1,CASSAGLAIPYEQYF,TGCGCCAGCAGCGCGGGACTAGCGATACCCTACGAGCAGTACTTC
-,TRBD1,TRBJ1-3,14,TRBV7-9,CASSWTGKGNTIYF,TGTGCCAGCAGCTGGACAGGGAAAGGAAACACCATATATTTT
once,-,TRBJ2-1,14,TRBV7-9,CASTDPGDYNEQFF,TGTGCCAGCACCGACCCAGGGGACTACAATGAGCAGTTCTTC
-,TRBD1,TRBJ1-2,16,TRBV7-9,CASSLWTGKANYGYTF,TGTGCCAGCAGCCTATGGACAGGCAAAGCTAACTATGGCTACACCTTC
once,TRBD1,TRBJ2-6,16,TRBV29-1,CSVQQGASSGANVLTF,TGCAGCGTCCAACAGGGGGCCAGCTCTGGGGCCAACGTCCTGACTTTC
few,TRBD2,TRBJ2-6,18,TRBV7-2,CASSPRTSGIGGANVLTF,TGTGCCAGCAGCCCGAGGACTAGCGGGATTGGTGGGGCCAACGTCCTGACTTTC
-,TRBD2,TRBJ2-1,14,TRBV2,CASSGLAGGQGQFF,TGTGCCAGCAGTGGACTAGCGGGAGGCCAGGGGCAGTTCTTC
-,-,TRBJ1-2,14,TRBV18,CASSREVANYGYTF,TGTGCCAGCTCACGAGAGGTAGCTAACTATGGCTACACCTTC
once,TRBD2,TRBJ2-7,14,TRBV5-4,CASSGGGASYEQYF,TGTGCCAGCAGCGGGGGGGGTGCCTCCTACGAGCAGTACTTC
-,-,TRBJ1-1,14,TRBV10-2,CASSESRGDTEAFF,TGCGCCAGCAGTGAGTCGCGGGGTGACACTGAAGCTTTCTTT
-,-,TRBJ2-5,14,TRBV5-1,CASSLDGSQETQYF,TGCGCCAGCAGCTTGGACGGGAGCCAAGAGACCCAGTACTTC
-,TRBD2,TRBJ2-7,12,TRBV29-1,CSVAREGYEQYF,TGCAGCGTTGCGCGGGAGGGCTACGAGCAGTACTTC
-,TRBD1,TRBJ1-2,15,TRBV30,CAWRGRTGQNYGYTF,TGTGCCTGGAGAGGTAGGACAGGGCAGAACTATGGCTACACCTTC
-,-,TRBJ2-3,11,TRBV14,CASSPGDTQYF,TGTGCCAGCAGCCCGGGAGATACGCAGTATTTT
-,TRBD1,TRBJ2-7,12,TRBV30,CAWSRTGSEQYF,TGTGCCTGGAGCCGGACAGGGAGCGAGCAGTACTTC
-,TRBD2,TRBJ2-1,14,TRBV18,CASSSSGTYNEQFF,TGTGCCAGCTCATCTAGCGGAACCTACAATGAGCAGTTCTTC
few,-,TRBJ2-2,16,TRBV7-3,CASSLIFSASTGELFF,TGTGCCAGCAGCTTAATTTTTTCCGCGTCCACCGGGGAGCTGTTTTTT
-,-,TRBJ2-5,14,TRBV19,CASSAAVNQETQYF,TGTGCCAGTAGTGCCGCGGTCAACCAAGAGACCCAGTACTTC
-,TRBD2,TRBJ2-1,15,TRBV19,CASNGLAGGSNEQFF,TGTGCCAGTAACGGACTAGCGGGAGGAAGCAATGAGCAGTTCTTC
-,-,TRBJ2-7,15,TRBV15,CATSRGTFPRGEQYF,TGTGCCACCAGCAGAGGGACTTTCCCTCGCGGCGAGCAGTACTTC
-,-,TRBJ2-7,11,TRBV6-1,CASSLGVEQYF,TGTGCCAGCAGTTTAGGGGTCGAGCAGTACTTC
few,-,TRBJ1-1,14,TRBV25-1,CASSVSQVYTEAFF,TGTGCCAGCAGTGTAAGTCAGGTTTACACTGAAGCTTTCTTT
-,-,TRBJ1-5,12,TRBV27,CASSSLNQPQHF,TGTGCCAGCAGTTCACTAAATCAGCCCCAGCATTTT
once,TRBD1,TRBJ2-5,12,TRBV2,CARGQVEETQYF,TGTGCCAGGGGACAGGTAGAGGAGACCCAGTACTTC
-,-,TRBJ2-7,14,TRBV28,CASKDSGNVDEQYF,TGTGCCAGCAAAGATTCAGGCAATGTCGACGAGCAGTACTTC
once,TRBD2,TRBJ2-5,16,TRBV29-1,CSVDQGLAGSWETQYF,TGCAGCGTTGACCAAGGACTAGCGGGGTCGTGGGAGACCCAGTACTTC
-,-,TRBJ2-1,16,TRBV9,CASSPLGARGYNEQFF,TGTGCCAGCAGCCCCTTGGGTGCCAGGGGCTACAATGAGCAGTTCTTC
few,-,TRBJ2-1,14,TRBV18,CASSALDRLNEQFF,TGTGCCAGCTCAGCGCTGGACAGACTCAATGAGCAGTTCTTC
-,TRBD1,TRBJ2-5,16,TRBV5-1,CASSLLGQGTQETQYF,TGCGCCAGCAGCTTGCTGGGACAGGGAACCCAAGAGACCCAGTACTTC
-,TRBD1,TRBJ1-2,16,TRBV5-1,CASSFGQDLPGNGYTF,TGCGCCAGCAGCTTTGGACAGGATCTCCCTGGAAATGGCTACACCTTC
-,-,TRBJ2-3,17,TRBV4-3,CASSLTGRRVGRDTQYF,TGCGCCAGCAGCCTCACCGGACGTAGGGTGGGGAGAGATACGCAGTATTTT
-,-,TRBJ2-1,14,TRBV5-6,CASSLRGRNNEQFF,TGTGCCAGCAGCTTGCGGGGTAGAAACAATGAGCAGTTCTTC
-,-,TRBJ2-1,16,TRBV4-1,CASSQGPGAGYNEQFF,TGCGCCAGCAGCCAAGGACCGGGAGCAGGATACAATGAGCAGTTCTTC
-,TRBD1,TRBJ1-2,15,TRBV5-1,CASSRTKTNTGDYTF,TGCGCCAGCAGCCGCACAAAAACAAACACAGGGGACTACACCTTC
-,-,TRBJ2-1,15,TRBV7-2,CASSLTGGRHNEQFF,TGTGCCAGCAGCTTAACGGGTGGAAGACACAATGAGCAGTTCTTC
medium-sized,-,TRBJ2-1,14,TRBV28,CASKRRSSYNEQFF,TGTGCCAGCAAGAGAAGGAGCTCCTACAATGAGCAGTTCTTC
-,TRBD1,TRBJ1-1,14,TRBV18,CASSRVRGHTEAFF,TGTGCCAGCTCACGCGTCAGGGGGCACACTGAAGCTTTCTTT